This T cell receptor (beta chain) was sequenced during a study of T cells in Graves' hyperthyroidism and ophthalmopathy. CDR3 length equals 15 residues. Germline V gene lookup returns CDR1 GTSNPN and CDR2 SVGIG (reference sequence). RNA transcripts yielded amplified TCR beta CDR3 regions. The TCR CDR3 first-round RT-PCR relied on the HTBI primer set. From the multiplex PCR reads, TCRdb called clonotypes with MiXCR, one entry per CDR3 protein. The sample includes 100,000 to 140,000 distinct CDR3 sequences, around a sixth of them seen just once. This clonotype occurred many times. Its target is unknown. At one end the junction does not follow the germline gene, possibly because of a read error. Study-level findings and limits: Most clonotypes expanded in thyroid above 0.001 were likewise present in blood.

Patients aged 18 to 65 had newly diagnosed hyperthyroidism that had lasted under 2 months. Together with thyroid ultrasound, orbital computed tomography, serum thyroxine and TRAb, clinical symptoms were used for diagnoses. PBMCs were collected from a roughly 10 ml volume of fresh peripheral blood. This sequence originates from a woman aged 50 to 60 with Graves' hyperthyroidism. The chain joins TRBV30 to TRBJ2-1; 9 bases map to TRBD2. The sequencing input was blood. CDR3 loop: CVWSRSAGGRAEQFF. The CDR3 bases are TGTGTCTGGAGTCGTTCGGCGGGAGGGCGGGCTGAGCAGTTCTTC.